The clone carrying this T cell receptor beta chain came up once. No antigen is known for it. The length of the CDR3 is 15 residues. Between the trimmed V and J ends, which lost 2 bases and 2 bases, there was a span of 12 bases. Per the germline V gene, CDR1 is SGHDT and CDR2 is YYEEEE. The data belong to a study of post-analysis software for immune sequencing data. About the study: Courses of disease covered relapsing-remitting, secondary progressive and progressive-relapsing multiple sclerosis. Whole-study results and caveats: For normalized Chao1 diversity, multiple sclerosis patients scored significantly lower than controls did. Included in a set of roughly 5 TRBV segments more frequent in patients than controls were TRBV5-6, TRBV5-1 and TRBV20-1. Under F measure analysis, samples from one preparation batch co-clustered strongly.

cDNA libraries of TCR beta carried unique molecular identifiers. Each batch of roughly 0.9 to 11 million T cells produced a few hundred thousand cDNA molecules. TCRdb reanalysed the PCR reads using MiXCR and keeps one entry per CDR3 protein. The table includes about 400,000 distinct CDR3 sequences, roughly 38% detected once. Sequencing was done on a sample of blood. The TCR originated in a girl aged 5 to 17 with multiple sclerosis. The rearrangement links TRBV5-6 to TRBJ2-3, with D perhaps matching TRBD1 or TRBD2 (5 bases each). DNA of the CDR3: TGTGCCAGCAGCTTATGGGACGGGAACACAGATACGCAGTATTTT. Protein: CASSLWDGNTDTQYF.